The 20 T cell receptor beta chains below come from one sample, sequenced in a study of blood T cells in healthy people across ages. Then a second PCR, running about 7 to 11 cycles, was carried out with a sample-barcoded 5' primer and a J-beta primer mix. Via MiXCR, TCRdb re-called the 5' RACE reads, giving one row per CDR3 protein. The repertoire holds roughly 860,000 distinct CDR3 sequences, with about 62% as singletons. The sample consisted of blood. All receptors derive from a man aged 25 to 45 in good health.

The rearrangement uses TRBV9 and TRBJ2-5, with 8 bases fitting TRBD2. V dropped 1 base and J dropped 2; count of bases not matched to a gene: 7. CDR1 and CDR2 from the germline V gene are SGDLS and YYNGEE. The CDR3 spans 16 residues. CDR3 bases: TGTGCCAGCAGCGTATACGGAGCGGGGGTTCAAGAGACCCAGTACTTC. It specifies CASSVYGAGVQETQYF.

This chain links TRBV7-2 with TRBJ1-6, with D perhaps TRBD1 (6 bases). This CDR3 contains 16 residues. Trimming left V 5 bases short and J 3 bases short, with 14 bases between. In germline, CDR1 is SGHTA, CDR2 FQGNSA. CDR3 DNA: TGTGCCAGCAGCGCAACAGGGCTGGGCTATAATTCACCCCTCCACTTT. Its protein is CASSATGLGYNSPLHF. The full variable domain, its missing parts supplied by reference TRBV7-2 and TRBJ1-6, is GAGVSQSPSNKVTEKGKDVELRCDPISGHTALYWYRQSLGQGLEFLIYFQGNSAPDKSGLPSDRFSAERTGGSVSTLTIQRTQQEDSAVYLCASSATGLGYNSPLHFGNGTRLTVT.

There are a few counts of this clonotype. CDR3 nucleotides: TGCGCCAGCAGCCAAGATGGGGCAGGGGAAGGCTACACCTTC. As protein: CASSQDGAGEGYTF. This chain links TRBV4-3 with TRBJ1-2, with a weak D call TRBD1 (6 bases). CDR3 length: 14 residues. Germline lookup yields CDR1 LGHNA and CDR2 YSLEER. V was clipped by 0 bases and J by 8 bases, with 13 bases between them.

The CDR3: CASSPLMTSGGETQYF. CDR3 DNA sequence: TGTGCCAGCAGCCCACTGATGACTAGCGGGGGGGAGACCCAGTACTTC. The genes are TRBV11-3 and TRBJ2-5, with 13 bases aligning to TRBD2. Germline V lookup: CDR1 SGHNT, CDR2 YENEEA. The CDR3 runs 16 residues. After removal of 5 bases from V and 5 bases from J, the junction contained 8 bases not matched to a gene.

The chain uses TRBV7-2 and TRBJ2-1; D call uncertain. This CDR3 spans 14 amino acids. Germline values: CDR1 SGHTA, CDR2 FQGNSA. The ends were cut back, 7 bases at V and 5 bases at J, with 15 bases in the middle. CDR3 region: CASTPWAENNEQFF. The DNA of the CDR3 is TGTGCCAGCACCCCCTGGGCAGAAAACAATGAGCAGTTCTTC.

The rearrangement joins TRBV5-1 to TRBJ2-1; TRBD2 agrees at 7 bases. V shed 0 bases and J 1 base; nucleotides not matched to a gene: 4. CDR3 length equals 16 residues. Germline V gene data show CDR1 as SGHRS and CDR2 as YFSETQ. In DNA, the CDR3 is TGCGCCAGCAGCTTGGGAGCGGGGCTATCCTACAATGAGCAGTTCTTC. Protein product: CASSLGAGLSYNEQFF.

This clonotype was found once. CDR3 sequence (DNA): TGTGCCAGCAGCTTAACTAGCGGGGGATGGAATGAGCAGTACTTC. Translation: CASSLTSGGWNEQYF. V gene TRBV7-9 combines with J gene TRBJ2-5, with 11 bases fitting TRBD2. After removal of 2 bases from V and 11 bases from J, the junction contained 10 bases not matched to a gene. This CDR3 is built from 15 residues. Germline loops: CDR1 SEHNR, CDR2 FQNEAQ (reference sequence).

The chain carries TRBV27 and TRBJ1-2; perhaps TRBD1 as D (5 bases). This CDR3 spans 15 amino acids. The germline CDR1 and CDR2 sequences are MNHEY and SMNVEV (reference sequence). Trimming cost V 5 bases and J 4 bases, with 17 bases left between them. CDR3 sequence: CASSPLGGGAYGYTF. CDR3 in DNA: TGTGCCAGCAGTCCCCTTGGAGGCGGGGCCTATGGCTACACCTTC.

The rearrangement links TRBV6-2 or TRBV6-3 to TRBJ1-5; D call uncertain. Trimming cost V 4 bases and J 0 bases, with 10 bases left between them. CDR1 is MNHEY and CDR2 is SVGEGT in the germline V gene. The CDR3 loop spans 15 amino acids. The CDR3 DNA reads TGTGCCAGCAGTTCCGAACGGATTAGCAATCAGCCCCAGCATTTT. It encodes CASSSERISNQPQHF.

This clonotype is a singleton in its sample. The J gene is TRBJ2-3, the V gene TRBV6-4; unclear D gene. The germline gives CDR1 MRHNA, CDR2 SNTAGT. The V end was cut by 2 bases, the J end by 9 bases, with 15 bases between. The CDR3 runs 14 residues. For the CDR3, the DNA is TGTGCCAGCAGTGACCGCGTGGCCATGGGCACGCAGTATTTT. Translated, it gives CASSDRVAMGTQYF.

A few counts support this clonotype. The V and J genes are TRBV7-8 and TRBJ2-5, with D maybe TRBD2 (5 bases). The V end lost 1 base, the J end lost 5 bases, and 14 bases lay between the germline ends. In germline, CDR1 is SGHVS, CDR2 FQNEAQ. The CDR3 is 15 amino acids. CDR3 DNA: TGTGCCAGCAGCTTAGGGGGAGTAGCACAGGAGACCCAGTACTTC. Translating it yields CASSLGGVAQETQYF.

The genes are TRBV7-6 and TRBJ2-7; TRBD1 matches at 10 bases. There are 14 residues in the CDR3. Germline V CDR1 and CDR2: SGHVS, FNYEAQ. V gave up 4 bases and J gave up 7 bases; unmatched junction bases: 7. CDR3: CASSSGTGAEEQYF. The CDR3 DNA reads TGTGCCAGCAGCTCCGGGACAGGGGCTGAGGAGCAGTACTTC.

The rearrangement uses TRBV13 and TRBJ2-3; D gene unclear. Trimming cost V 4 bases and J 6 bases, with 17 bases left between them. The germline CDR1 and CDR2 sequences are PRHDT and FYEKMQ (reference sequence). The CDR3 length is 15 residues. The CDR3 spells CASSSRLDKWDTQYF. The DNA for the CDR3 is TGTGCCAGCAGCTCCCGGCTAGACAAGTGGGATACGCAGTATTTT.

The CDR3: CASSVVGGGAEREQFF. For the CDR3, the DNA is TGTGCCAGCAGCGTAGTGGGCGGGGGGGCCGAACGTGAGCAGTTCTTC. The rearrangement uses TRBV9 and TRBJ2-1; TRBD2 matches at 9 bases. Unmatched junction bases numbered 10, after V lost 0 bases and J lost 9 bases. The CDR3 is 16 amino acids. CDR1 is SGDLS, CDR2 YYNGEE, per germline.

This chain joins TRBV20-1 and TRBJ2-1; 7 bases are shared with TRBD2. Germline-derived CDR1 and CDR2 are DFQATT and SNEGSKA (reference sequence). V shed 3 bases and J 9 bases; nucleotides not matched to a gene: 2. This CDR3 is 11 amino acids long. CDR3 in amino acids: CSARTSLEQFF. CDR3 DNA: TGCAGTGCTAGGACTAGCCTTGAGCAGTTCTTC.

V usage is TRBV7-2 and J usage is TRBJ2-4, with 7 positions matching TRBD2. With 2 bases clipped from V and 8 bases from J, the junction kept 9 bases outside the gene matches. Germline CDR1 is SGHTA and CDR2 is FQGNSA. The CDR3 spans 15 residues. Here the CDR3 DNA reads TGTGCCAGCAGCTTATGGGCGGGGGATGAGGACATTCAGTACTTC. It specifies CASSLWAGDEDIQYF.

The chain combines TRBV9 with TRBJ2-4; D gene ambiguous. The tail of the sequence fits TRBJ2-5 better, so the J call may be wrong. Germline loops: CDR1 SGDLS, CDR2 YYNGEE. The CDR3 is made up of 14 amino acids. CDR3 sequence reads: CASSVDAIQETQYF. The DNA for the CDR3 is TGTGCCAGCAGCGTGGATGCGATCCAAGAGACCCAGTACTTC.

The CDR3 region has the DNA TGTGCCAGCAGCTTGGGGGATTGGGACTATGGCTACACCTTC. Translation: CASSLGDWDYGYTF. The chain is built from TRBV7-2 and TRBJ1-2, with D possibly TRBD1 on 5 matching bases. The length of the CDR3 is 14 residues. Trimming took 3 bases from V and 3 from J, leaving 11 bases between them. CDR1 SGHTA and CDR2 FQGNSA come from the germline V gene.

This clonotype appeared a single time. V and J are TRBV5-1 and TRBJ2-7, with D maybe TRBD2 (6 bases). Germline CDR1 SGHRS, CDR2 YFSETQ. CDR3 length equals 15 residues. V was pared by 2 bases and J by 5 bases, with 17 bases between. DNA of the CDR3: TGCGCCAGCAGCTTTGGGGTCGGGGGACTTGACGAGCAGTACTTC. Residues: CASSFGVGGLDEQYF.

This chain connects TRBV12-3 or TRBV12-4 to TRBJ1-6; no firm D call. Deletions cut 5 bases from V and 9 bases from J, with 8 bases between. This CDR3 spans 12 amino acids. In nucleotides, the CDR3 is TGTGCCAGCAGTCTCAGGTTTTCACCCCTCCACTTT. Translating gives CASSLRFSPLHF.